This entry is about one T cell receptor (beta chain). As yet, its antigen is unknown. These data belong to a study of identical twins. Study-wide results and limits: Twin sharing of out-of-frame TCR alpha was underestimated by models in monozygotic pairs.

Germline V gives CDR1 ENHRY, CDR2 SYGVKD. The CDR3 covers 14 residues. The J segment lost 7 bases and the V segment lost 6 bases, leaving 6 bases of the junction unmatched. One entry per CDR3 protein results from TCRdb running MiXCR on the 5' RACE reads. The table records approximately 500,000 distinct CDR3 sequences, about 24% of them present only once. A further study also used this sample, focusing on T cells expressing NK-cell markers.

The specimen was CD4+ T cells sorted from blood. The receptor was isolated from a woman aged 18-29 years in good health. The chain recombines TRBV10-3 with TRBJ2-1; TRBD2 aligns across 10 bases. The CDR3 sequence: CAIRTGTSENEQFF. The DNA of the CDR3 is TGTGCCATCAGGACCGGGACTAGCGAGAATGAGCAGTTCTTC.